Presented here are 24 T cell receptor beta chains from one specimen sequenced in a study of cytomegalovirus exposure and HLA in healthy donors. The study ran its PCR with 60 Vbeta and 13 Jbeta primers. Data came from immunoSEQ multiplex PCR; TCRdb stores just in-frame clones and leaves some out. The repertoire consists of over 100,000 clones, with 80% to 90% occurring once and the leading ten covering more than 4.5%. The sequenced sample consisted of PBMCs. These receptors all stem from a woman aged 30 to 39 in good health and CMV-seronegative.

The CDR3 bases are TGTGCCAGCAGCCCCGAACGGGGACAGACGCACTATGGCTACACCTTC. This gives the protein CASSPERGQTHYGYTF. The chain couples TRBV7-6 to TRBJ1-2, with 7 bases lining up with TRBD1. V dropped 5 bases and J dropped 3; count of bases not matched to a gene: 12. The V gene's germline CDR1 is SGHVS and CDR2 FNYEAQ. The CDR3 is made up of 16 amino acids.

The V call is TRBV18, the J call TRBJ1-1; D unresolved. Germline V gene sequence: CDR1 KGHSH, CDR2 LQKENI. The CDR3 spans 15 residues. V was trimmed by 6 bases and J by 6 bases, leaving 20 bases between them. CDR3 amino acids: CASSPPGLGASEAFF. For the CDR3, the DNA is TGTGCCAGCTCGCCTCCCGGGTTAGGCGCCTCTGAAGCTTTCTTT.

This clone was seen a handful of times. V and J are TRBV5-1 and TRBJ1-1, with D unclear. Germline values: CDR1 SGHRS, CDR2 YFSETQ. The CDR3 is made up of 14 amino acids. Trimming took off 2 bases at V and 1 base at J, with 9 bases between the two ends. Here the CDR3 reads CASSFRRENTEAFF. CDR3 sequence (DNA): TGCGCCAGCAGCTTTAGGAGGGAGAACACTGAAGCTTTCTTT.

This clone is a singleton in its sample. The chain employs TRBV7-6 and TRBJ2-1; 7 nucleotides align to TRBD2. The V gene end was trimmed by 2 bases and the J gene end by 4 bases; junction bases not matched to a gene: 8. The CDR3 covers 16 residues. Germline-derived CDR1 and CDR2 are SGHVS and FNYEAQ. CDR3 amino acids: CASSLTASGLYNEQFF. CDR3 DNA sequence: TGTGCCAGCAGCTTAACGGCTAGCGGTTTATACAATGAGCAGTTCTTC.

The CDR3 sequence: CASSVTARGQPQHF. CDR3 nucleotide sequence: TGTGCCAGCAGTGTGACGGCTAGGGGTCAGCCCCAGCATTTT. This chain uses TRBV2 with TRBJ1-5; the D gene is possibly TRBD1 (5 bases). The length of the CDR3 is 14 residues. Per germline, CDR1 SNHLY and CDR2 FYNNEI. The germline V and J ends were trimmed by 4 bases and 6 bases, with 13 bases remaining between them.

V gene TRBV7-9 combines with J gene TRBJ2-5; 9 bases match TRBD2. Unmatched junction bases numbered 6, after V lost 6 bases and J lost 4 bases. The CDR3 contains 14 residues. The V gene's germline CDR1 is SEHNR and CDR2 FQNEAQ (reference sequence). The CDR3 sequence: CASRGTSHGETQYF. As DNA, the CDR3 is TGTGCCAGCAGAGGGACTAGCCACGGAGAGACCCAGTACTTC.

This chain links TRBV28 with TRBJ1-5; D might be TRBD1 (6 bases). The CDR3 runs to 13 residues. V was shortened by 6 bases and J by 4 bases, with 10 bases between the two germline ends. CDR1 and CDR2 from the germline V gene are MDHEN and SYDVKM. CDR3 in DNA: TGTGCCAGCAGGCAGGGGATTAATCAGCCCCAGCATTTT. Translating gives CASRQGINQPQHF.

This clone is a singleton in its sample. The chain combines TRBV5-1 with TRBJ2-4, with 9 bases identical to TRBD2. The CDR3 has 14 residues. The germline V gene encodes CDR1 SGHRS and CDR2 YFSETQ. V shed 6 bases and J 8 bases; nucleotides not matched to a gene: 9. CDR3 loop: CASTSGTSNDIQYF. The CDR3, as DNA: TGCGCCAGCACCTCCGGGACTAGCAACGACATTCAGTACTTC.

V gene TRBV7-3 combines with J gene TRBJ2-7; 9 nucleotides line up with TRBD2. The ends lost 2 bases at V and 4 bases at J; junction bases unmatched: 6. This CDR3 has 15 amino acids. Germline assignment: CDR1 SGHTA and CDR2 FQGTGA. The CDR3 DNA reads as TGTGCCAGCAGCTTATTTGGCGGGGGGGATTACGAGCAGTACTTC. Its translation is CASSLFGGGDYEQYF.

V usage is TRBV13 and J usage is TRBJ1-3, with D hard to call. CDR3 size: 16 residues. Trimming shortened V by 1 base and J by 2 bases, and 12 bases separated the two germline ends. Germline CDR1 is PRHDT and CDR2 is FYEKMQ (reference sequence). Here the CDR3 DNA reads TGTGCCAGCAGCTTAGACGCAGGTCAGCCTGGAAACACCATATATTTT. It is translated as CASSLDAGQPGNTIYF.

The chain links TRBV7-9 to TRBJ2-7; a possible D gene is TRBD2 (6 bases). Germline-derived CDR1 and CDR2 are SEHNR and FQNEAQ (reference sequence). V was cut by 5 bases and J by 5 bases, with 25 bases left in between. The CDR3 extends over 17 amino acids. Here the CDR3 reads CASSPLLGRQSLDEQYF. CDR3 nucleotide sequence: TGTGCCAGCAGCCCCCTCCTCGGGAGACAGTCATTAGACGAGCAGTACTTC. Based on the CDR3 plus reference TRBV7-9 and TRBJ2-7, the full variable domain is DTGVSQNPRHKITKRGQNVTFRCDPISEHNRLYWYRQTLGQGPEFLTYFQNEAQLEKSRLLSDRFSAERPKGSFSTLEIQRTEQGDSAMYLCASSPLLGRQSLDEQYFGPGTRLTVT.

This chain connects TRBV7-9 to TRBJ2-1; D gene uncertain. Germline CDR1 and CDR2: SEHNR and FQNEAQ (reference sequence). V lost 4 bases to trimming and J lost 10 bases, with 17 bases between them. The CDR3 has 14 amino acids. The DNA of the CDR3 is TGTGCCAGCAGCTCCGGTTTTGAGAGCTTCGAGCAGTTCTTC. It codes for CASSSGFESFEQFF.

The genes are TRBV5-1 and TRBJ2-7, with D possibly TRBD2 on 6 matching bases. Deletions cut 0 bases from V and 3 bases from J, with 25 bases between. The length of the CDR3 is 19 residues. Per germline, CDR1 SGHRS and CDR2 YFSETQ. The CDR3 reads CASSLGPPATAGTFYEQYF. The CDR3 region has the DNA TGCGCCAGCAGCTTGGGCCCCCCCGCCACGGCGGGGACTTTCTACGAGCAGTACTTC.

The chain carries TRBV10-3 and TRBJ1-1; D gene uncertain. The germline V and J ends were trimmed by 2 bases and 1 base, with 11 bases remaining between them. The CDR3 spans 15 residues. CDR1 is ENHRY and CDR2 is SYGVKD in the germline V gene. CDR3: CAISETNLGNTEAFF. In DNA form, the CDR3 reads TGTGCCATCAGTGAGACCAACCTCGGGAACACTGAAGCTTTCTTT.

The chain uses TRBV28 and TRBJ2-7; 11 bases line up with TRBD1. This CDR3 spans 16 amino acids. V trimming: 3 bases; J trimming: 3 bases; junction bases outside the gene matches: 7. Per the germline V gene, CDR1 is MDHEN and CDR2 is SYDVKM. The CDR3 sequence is CASSLGGTGGSYEQYF. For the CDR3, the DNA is TGTGCCAGCAGTTTGGGGGGGACAGGGGGAAGCTACGAGCAGTACTTC.

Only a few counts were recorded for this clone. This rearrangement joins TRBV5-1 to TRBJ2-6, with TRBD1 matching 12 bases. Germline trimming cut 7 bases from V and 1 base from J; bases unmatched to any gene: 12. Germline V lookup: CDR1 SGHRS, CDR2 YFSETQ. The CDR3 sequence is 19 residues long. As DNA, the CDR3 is TGCGCCAGCCAGATTACCCCGGGACAGGGGGCATCTGGGGCCAACGTCCTGACTTTC. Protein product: CASQITPGQGASGANVLTF.

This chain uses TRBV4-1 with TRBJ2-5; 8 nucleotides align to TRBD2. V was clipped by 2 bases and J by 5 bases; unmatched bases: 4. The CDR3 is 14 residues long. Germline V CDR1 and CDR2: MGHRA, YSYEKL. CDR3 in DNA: TGCGCCAGCAGCCAAAAACCGGGGGGGGAGACCCAGTACTTC. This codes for CASSQKPGGETQYF.

CDR3 sequence (DNA): TGTGCCAGTAGTACACCCTTGGGGGGGGTCAATCAGCCCCAGCATTTT. Protein sequence: CASSTPLGGVNQPQHF. The chain couples TRBV19 to TRBJ1-5, with a possible D match to TRBD1 (5 bases). The germline CDR1 and CDR2 sequences are LNHDA and SQIVND (reference sequence). This CDR3 spans 16 amino acids. The germline V and J ends were trimmed by 4 bases and 3 bases, with 16 bases remaining between them.

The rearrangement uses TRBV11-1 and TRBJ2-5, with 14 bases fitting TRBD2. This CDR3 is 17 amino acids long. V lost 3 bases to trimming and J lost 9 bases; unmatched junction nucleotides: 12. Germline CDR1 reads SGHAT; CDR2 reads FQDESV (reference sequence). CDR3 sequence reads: CASSFETSGGDVGPQYF. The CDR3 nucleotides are TGTGCCAGCAGCTTTGAGACTAGCGGGGGGGACGTCGGGCCCCAGTACTTC.

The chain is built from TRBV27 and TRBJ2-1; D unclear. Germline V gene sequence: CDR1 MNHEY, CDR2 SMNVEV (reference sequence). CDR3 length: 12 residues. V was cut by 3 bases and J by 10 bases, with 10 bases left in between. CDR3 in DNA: TGTGCCAGCAGTTTCCACTCGAGCGAGCAGTTCTTC. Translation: CASSFHSSEQFF.

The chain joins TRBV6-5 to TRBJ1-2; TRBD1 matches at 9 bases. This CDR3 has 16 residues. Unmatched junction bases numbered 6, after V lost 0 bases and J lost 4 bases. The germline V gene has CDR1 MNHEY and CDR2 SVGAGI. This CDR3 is CASSYSGTGQGYGYTF. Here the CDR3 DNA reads TGTGCCAGCAGTTACTCGGGGACAGGGCAGGGCTATGGCTACACCTTC.

The CDR3 loop is CASRSPDEGPYNSPLHF. The CDR3 DNA follows: TGTGCCAGCAGGAGCCCCGATGAGGGCCCCTATAATTCACCCCTCCACTTT. The gene calls are TRBV28 and TRBJ1-6, with D uncertain. The length of the CDR3 is 17 residues. The germline V gene has CDR1 MDHEN and CDR2 SYDVKM. V lost 6 bases, J lost 2 bases, and 17 bases lay in between.

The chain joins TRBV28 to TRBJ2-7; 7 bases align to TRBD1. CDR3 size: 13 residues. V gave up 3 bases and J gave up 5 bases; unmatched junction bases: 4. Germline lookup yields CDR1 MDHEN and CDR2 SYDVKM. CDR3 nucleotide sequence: TGTGCCAGCAGTTTGACAGGGCCCCACGAGCAGTACTTC. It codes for CASSLTGPHEQYF.

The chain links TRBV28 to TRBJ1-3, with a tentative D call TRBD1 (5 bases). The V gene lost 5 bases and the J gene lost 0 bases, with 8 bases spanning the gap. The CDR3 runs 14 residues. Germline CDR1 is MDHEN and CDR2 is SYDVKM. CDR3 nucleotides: TGTGCCAGCAGTCCGGGGGGCTCTGGAAACACCATATATTTT. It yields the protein CASSPGGSGNTIYF.